This TCR beta chain was recorded in a study of blood T cell repertoires in COVID-19. About the research overall: The United States, Italy and Spain supplied acute and convalescent COVID-19 samples. The analysed material was cDNA or gDNA that came from T cells, B-cell-depleted T cells, or PBMCs.

The CDR3 is made up of 15 amino acids. Trimming left V 7 bases short and J 6 bases short, with 25 bases between. Germline CDR1 GTSNPN, CDR2 SVGIG (reference sequence). Per the original data handling: From reference gene primer amplification, estimates of nucleated cell counts were derived. Generated by immunoSEQ multiplex PCR, the TCRdb table keeps only in-frame clones and is missing some. V, J and clone size derive from that table, while D and trimming were established from the DNA sequence. The sample records approximately 140,000 clones, about 85% being singletons. The receptor was derived from a human donor in a cohort sampled during active COVID-19. This rearrangement joins TRBV30 to TRBJ2-7; a possible D gene is TRBD1 (7 bases). Input material: peripheral blood. CDR3 sequence reads: CAFIRGSGDWGEQYF. CDR3 in DNA: TGTGCCTTCATCAGGGGGTCGGGAGACTGGGGCGAGCAGTACTTC.